This T cell receptor beta chain was recovered during a study of molecular identifiers for immune sequencing clone quantification. Study-wide background: With replicates, the RNA of approximately 22,000 or 94,000 naive CD8 cells was split five ways and four were sequenced.

Study-level points and caveats: Clones exceeding 20 RNA copies carried over 98% of effector molecules but under 1% of naive-cell molecules. Same-barcode identical TCR molecules could make highly expanded clones look smaller than they are.

Via MiXCR, TCRdb re-called the PCR reads, giving one row per CDR3 protein. The sample yields around 480,000 distinct CDR3 sequences, about 25% seen once. This clonotype was seen only once. The antigen is not known. A single base separates this from a much larger clone, so it may be a read error. Using 10%, 30% or 50% RNA, naive CD8 libraries were derived from roughly 20,000 to 1,000,000 sorted cells. Per germline, CDR1 SGHVS and CDR2 FNYEAQ. The length of the CDR3 is 13 residues. The rearrangement uses TRBV7-6 and TRBJ2-7; D is ambiguous. The origin of this receptor is a human donor in good health. Some libraries in this study had Jurkat cell RNA spiked in. The sequenced sample was naive CD8+ T cells from blood, with Jurkat cell RNA spiked in. The subset denotes: FACS-sorted CD8+CD4-CCR7+CD45RA+ naive T cells. The CDR3 DNA is TGTGCCAGCAGCACGGACGGTTCCTACGGGCAGTACTTC. It encodes CASSTDGSYGQYF.